The present T cell receptor beta chain was sequenced within a study of HIV-infected patients and healthy controls. In this sample, this clonotype turned up many times. Reverse transcription used about 500 ng RNA and constant-region primers for alpha and beta. Each of the alpha and beta chains got its own library through chain-specific third strand synthesis with indices. TCRdb re-analysed the 5' RACE reads in MiXCR, keeping a single row per CDR3 protein. This repertoire shows 15,000 to 19,000 distinct CDR3 sequences, 5.5% to 8% found once; its top ten account for roughly 8%. The CDR3 spans 16 residues. The germline V gene encodes CDR1 MNHEY and CDR2 SVGEGT. The germline V and J ends were trimmed by 7 bases and 2 bases, with 18 bases remaining between them. All unsorted peripheral T cells were captured because whole blood was used without fractionation. RNA came from 2 to 2.5 ml of peripheral blood.

The receptor was derived from an adult in good health. The material sequenced was blood. This chain connects TRBV6-2 or TRBV6-3 to TRBJ2-1, with D perhaps matching TRBD2 (5 bases). The CDR3 DNA reads TGTGCCAGCACCCCTCGGGGTGCCATAGCCTACAATGAGCAGTTCTTC. Its protein product is CASTPRGAIAYNEQFF.